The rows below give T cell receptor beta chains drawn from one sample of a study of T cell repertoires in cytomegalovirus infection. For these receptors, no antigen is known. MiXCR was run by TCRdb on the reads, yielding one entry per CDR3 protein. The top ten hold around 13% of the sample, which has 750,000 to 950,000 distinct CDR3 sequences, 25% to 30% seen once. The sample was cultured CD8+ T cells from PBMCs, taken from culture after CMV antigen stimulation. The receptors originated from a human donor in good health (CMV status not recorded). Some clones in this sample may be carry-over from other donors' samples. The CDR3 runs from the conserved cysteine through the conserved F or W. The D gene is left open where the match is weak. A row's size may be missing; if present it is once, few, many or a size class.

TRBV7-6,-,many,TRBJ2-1,TGTGCCAGCAGCCCTTCTAAGAGCTCCTACAATGAGCAGTTCTTC,CASSPSKSSYNEQFF
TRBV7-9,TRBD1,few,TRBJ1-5,TGTGCCAGCAGCGCTCATGGGACAGGGTTCAATCAGCCCCAGCATTTT,CASSAHGTGFNQPQHF
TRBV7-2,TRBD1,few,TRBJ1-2,TGTGCCAGCAGCTCGGGACAGGGATTCGGTGGCTACACCTTC,CASSSGQGFGGYTF
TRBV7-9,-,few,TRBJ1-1,TGTGCCAGCAGCGAGACGAGCCATGAAGCTTTCTTT,CASSETSHEAFF
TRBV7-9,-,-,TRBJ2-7,TGTGCCAGCAGCTCAGTCGGGGCCCCCTACGAGCAGTACTTC,CASSSVGAPYEQYF
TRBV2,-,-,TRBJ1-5,TGTGCCAGCAGTGAAGGAACCCAGCCCCAGCATTTT,CASSEGTQPQHF
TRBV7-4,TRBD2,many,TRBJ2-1,TGTGCCAGCAGCTTAGAACTAGCGGGGTACAATGAGCAGTTCTTC,CASSLELAGYNEQFF
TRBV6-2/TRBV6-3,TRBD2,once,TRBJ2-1,TGTGCCAGCAGTCCCCGGGACTATATCAATGAGCAGTTCTTC,CASSPRDYINEQFF
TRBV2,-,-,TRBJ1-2,TGTGCCGAAGGCAGACCCTATGGCTACACCTTC,CAEGRPYGYTF
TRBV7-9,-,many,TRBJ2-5,TGTGCCAGCAGCTTGGGGGCCACGGGCCAAGAGACCCAGTACTTC,CASSLGATGQETQYF
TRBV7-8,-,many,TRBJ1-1,TGTGCCAGCAGCTTACTTTTAGAAGGGGCTTACACTGAAGCTTTCTTT,CASSLLLEGAYTEAFF
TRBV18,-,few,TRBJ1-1,TGTGCCAGCTCACCACCGGGTCGAGATATGAACACTGAAGCTTTCTTT,CASSPPGRDMNTEAFF
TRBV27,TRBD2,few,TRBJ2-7,TGTGCCAGCAGCAAAGCGGGGGGGCGCTCCTACGAGCAGTACTTC,CASSKAGGRSYEQYF
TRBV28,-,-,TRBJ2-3,TGTGCCAGCGAAAGCGGCCCTAGCACAGATACGCAGTATTTT,CASESGPSTDTQYF
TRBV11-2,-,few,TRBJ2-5,TGTGCCAGCAGCCACAGGGTGGAAGAGACCCAGTACTTC,CASSHRVEETQYF
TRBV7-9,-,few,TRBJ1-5,TGTGCCAGCAGCCCTATCCCGACTAGAGGAGGCAATCAGCCCCAGCATTTT,CASSPIPTRGGNQPQHF
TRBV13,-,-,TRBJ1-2,TGTGCCAGCAGCTCGTTCCTGGGTCGCGGGGGACATGGCTACACCTTC,CASSSFLGRGGHGYTF
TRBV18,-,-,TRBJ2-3,TGTTCCAGCTCACCGAAGGGACTTAGCACGGATACGCAGTATTTT,CSSSPKGLSTDTQYF
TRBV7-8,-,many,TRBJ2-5,TGTGCCAGCAGCTCTAGGGGGGGGTCGGAGACCCAGTACTTC,CASSSRGGSETQYF
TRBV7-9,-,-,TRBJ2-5,TGTGCCAGCAGCTTGGGAGACCTCATCCGGGCCTTCGAGACCCAGTACTTC,CASSLGDLIRAFETQYF
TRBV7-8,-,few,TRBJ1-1,TGTGCCAGCAGCTTAGCGGGGTTTGAGGACACTGAAGCTTTCTTT,CASSLAGFEDTEAFF
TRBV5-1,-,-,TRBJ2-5,TGCGCCAGCAGCTTGGGGGACTTCCAGCCCGACCAAGAGACCCAGTACTTC,CASSLGDFQPDQETQYF
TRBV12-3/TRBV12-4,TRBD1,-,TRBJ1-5,TGTGCCAGCAGTTTATGGAGACAGGGGGCGAATCAGCCCCAGCATTTT,CASSLWRQGANQPQHF
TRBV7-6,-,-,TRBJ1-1,TGTGCCAGCAGCCTAGACAGATACACTGAAGCTTTCTTT,CASSLDRYTEAFF
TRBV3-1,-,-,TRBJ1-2,TGTGCCAGCAGCAAGGCTAATTGGGGCCTCGGTGGCTACACCTTC,CASSKANWGLGGYTF
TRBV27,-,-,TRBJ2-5,TGTGCCAGCAGTTTTACCCCCGGGAGTACCCAGTACTTC,CASSFTPGSTQYF
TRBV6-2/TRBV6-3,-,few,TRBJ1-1,TGTGCCAGCAGACAAAAGGTGAACACTGAAGCTTTCTTT,CASRQKVNTEAFF
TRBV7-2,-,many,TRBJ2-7,TGTGCCAGCAGCCCACTCAGCTCCTACGAGCAGTACTTC,CASSPLSSYEQYF
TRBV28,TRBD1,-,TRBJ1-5,TGTGCCAGCAGTCAGCAGGGGGCATCGGGTCAGCCCCAGCATTTT,CASSQQGASGQPQHF
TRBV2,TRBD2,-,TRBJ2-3,TGTGCCAGCGCGTGGAGACTAGCGGATGCCACGCAGTATTTT,CASAWRLADATQYF
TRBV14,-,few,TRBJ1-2,TGTGCCAGCAGCCAAGATACGGGCAGAAACTATGGCTACACCTTC,CASSQDTGRNYGYTF
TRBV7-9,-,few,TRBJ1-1,TGTGCCAGCAGCGATCCCAGGGCATTTAACACTGAAGCTTTCTTT,CASSDPRAFNTEAFF
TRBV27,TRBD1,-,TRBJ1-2,TGTGCCAGCACCCGGACAGGGGCTAAATTCTATGGCTACACCTTC,CASTRTGAKFYGYTF
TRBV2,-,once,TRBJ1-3,TGTGCCAGCACCTTTTCGGAGGGGAGGAGCTCTGGAAACACCATATATTTT,CASTFSEGRSSGNTIYF
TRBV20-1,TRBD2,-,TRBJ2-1,TGCAGTGCTAGAGCACGCCTTCCGGGACTAGTGTTGAATGAGCAGTTCTTC,CSARARLPGLVLNEQFF
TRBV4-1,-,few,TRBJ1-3,TGCGCCAGCAGCCAAAATCAGGGGAGCTCTGGAAACACCATATATTTT,CASSQNQGSSGNTIYF
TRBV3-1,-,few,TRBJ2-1,TGTGCCAGCAGCCAAGTAATGAATGAGCAGTTCTTC,CASSQVMNEQFF
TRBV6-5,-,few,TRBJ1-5,TGTGCCAGCAGCTCCCAATGGAGGGTCGATCAGCCCCAGCATTTT,CASSSQWRVDQPQHF
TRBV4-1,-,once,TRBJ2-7,TGCGCCAGCAGCCAAGCAATTGGGCAGTTCTACGAGCAGTACTTC,CASSQAIGQFYEQYF
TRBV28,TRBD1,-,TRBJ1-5,TGTGCCAGCAATGGATTCCTGACAGGGAGCAATCAGCCCCAGCATTTT,CASNGFLTGSNQPQHF
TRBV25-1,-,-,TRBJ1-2,TGTGCCAGCAGTGAACAGGGATCCCACTACTATGGCTACACCTTC,CASSEQGSHYYGYTF
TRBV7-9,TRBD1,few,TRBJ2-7,TGTGCCAGCAGCTCCGACAACCCGGGACAGGGACGAATGCGGGGAATCTACGAGCAGTACTTC,CASSSDNPGQGRMRGIYEQYF